This T cell receptor (beta chain) came from a study of blood T cell repertoires in COVID-19. Turning to the study itself: Samples representing acute and convalescent COVID-19 were sourced from the United States, Italy and Spain. The cDNA or gDNA used as material had been derived from T cells, B-cell-depleted T cells, or PBMCs.

In the source study's methods: Quantification of nucleated cells was approximated via reference gene primer amplification. Measured with immunoSEQ multiplex PCR; TCRdb has only the in-frame clones, and not every one. V, J and clone size were drawn from that table, and D and trimming were deduced from the DNA. The repertoire consists of some 87,000 clones, with around 90% occurring once and the leading ten covering 4% to 5%. CDR3 size: 14 residues. Germline V gene data show CDR1 as SNHLY and CDR2 as FYNNEI. The J segment lost 7 bases and the V segment lost 5 bases, leaving 9 bases of the junction unmatched.

This sequence was found in a human donor with COVID-19, enrolled during active disease. The donor label of this sample is uncertain. The source material was peripheral blood. The chain links TRBV2 to TRBJ2-7; 9 bases agree with TRBD1. The CDR3 DNA is TGTGCCAGCAGTATACGGACAGGGGTAGGTGAGCAGTACTTC. The encoded protein is CASSIRTGVGEQYF.